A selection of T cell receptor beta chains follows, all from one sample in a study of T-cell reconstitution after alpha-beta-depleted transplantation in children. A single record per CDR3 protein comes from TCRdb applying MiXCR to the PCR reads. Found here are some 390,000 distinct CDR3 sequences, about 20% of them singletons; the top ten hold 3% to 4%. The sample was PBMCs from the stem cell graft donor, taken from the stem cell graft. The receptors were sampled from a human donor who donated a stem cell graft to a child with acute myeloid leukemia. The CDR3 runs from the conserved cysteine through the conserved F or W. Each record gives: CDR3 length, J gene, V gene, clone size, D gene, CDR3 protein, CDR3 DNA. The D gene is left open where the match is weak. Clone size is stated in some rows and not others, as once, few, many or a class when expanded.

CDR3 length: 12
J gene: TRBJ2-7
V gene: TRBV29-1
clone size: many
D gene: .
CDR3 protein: CSVSTLLYEQYF
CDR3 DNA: TGCAGCGTTAGTACCCTCCTTTACGAGCAGTACTTC

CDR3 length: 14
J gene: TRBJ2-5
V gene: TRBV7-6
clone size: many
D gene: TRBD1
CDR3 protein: CASSLGDSQETQYF
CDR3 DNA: TGTGCCAGCAGCTTAGGGGACAGCCAAGAGACCCAGTACTTC

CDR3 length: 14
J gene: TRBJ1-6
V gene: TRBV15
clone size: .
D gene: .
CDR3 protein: CATSWYREGSPLHF
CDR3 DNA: TGTGCCACCAGTTGGTACAGGGAGGGTTCACCCCTCCACTTT

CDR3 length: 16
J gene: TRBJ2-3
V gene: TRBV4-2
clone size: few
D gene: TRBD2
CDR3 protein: CASSQDNSGSGNTQYF
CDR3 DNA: TGTGCCAGCAGCCAAGATAATAGCGGGAGTGGGAATACGCAGTATTTT

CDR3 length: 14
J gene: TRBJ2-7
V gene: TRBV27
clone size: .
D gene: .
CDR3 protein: CASSFGGTGYEQYF
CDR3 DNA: TGTGCCAGCAGTTTTGGGGGAACGGGATACGAGCAGTACTTC

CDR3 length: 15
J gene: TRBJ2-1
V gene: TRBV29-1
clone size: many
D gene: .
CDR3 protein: CSVEGGPSSYNEQFF
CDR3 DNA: TGCAGCGTTGAAGGTGGTCCGAGCTCCTACAATGAGCAGTTCTTC

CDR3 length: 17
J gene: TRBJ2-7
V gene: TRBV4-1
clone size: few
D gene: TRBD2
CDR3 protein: CASSRTSGLVASYEQYF
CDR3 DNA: TGCGCCAGCAGCCGAACGTCGGGACTAGTAGCCTCCTACGAGCAGTACTTC

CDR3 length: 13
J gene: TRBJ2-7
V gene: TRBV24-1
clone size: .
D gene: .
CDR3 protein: CATSDLSGDEQYF
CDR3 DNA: TGTGCCACCAGTGATTTATCAGGGGACGAGCAGTACTTC

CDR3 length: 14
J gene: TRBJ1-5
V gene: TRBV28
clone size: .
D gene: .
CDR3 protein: CASSVGVGNQPQHF
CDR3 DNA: TGTGCCAGCAGTGTAGGGGTGGGCAATCAGCCCCAGCATTTT

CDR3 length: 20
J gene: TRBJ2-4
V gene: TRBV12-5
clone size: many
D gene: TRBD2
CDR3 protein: CASGLVPVGRLAGSKNIQYF
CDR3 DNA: TGTGCTAGTGGTTTGGTCCCGGTAGGAAGACTAGCGGGCTCCAAAAACATTCAGTACTTC

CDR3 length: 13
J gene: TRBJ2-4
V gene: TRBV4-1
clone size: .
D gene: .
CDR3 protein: CASSHWLGDIQYF
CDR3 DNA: TGCGCCAGCAGCCATTGGCTAGGGGACATTCAGTACTTC

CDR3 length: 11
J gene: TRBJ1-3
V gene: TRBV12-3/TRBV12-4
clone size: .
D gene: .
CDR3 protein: CASSLVNTIYF
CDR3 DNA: TGTGCCAGCAGTTTAGTGAACACCATATATTTT

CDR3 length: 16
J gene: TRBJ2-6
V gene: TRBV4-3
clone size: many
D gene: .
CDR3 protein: CASSYGLGSGANVLTF
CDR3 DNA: TGCGCCAGCAGTTACGGACTTGGATCTGGGGCCAACGTCCTGACTTTC

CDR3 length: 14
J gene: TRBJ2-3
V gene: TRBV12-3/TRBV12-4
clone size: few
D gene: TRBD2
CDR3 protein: CATAAGGSTDTQYF
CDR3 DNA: TGTGCCACCGCGGCGGGAGGGAGCACAGATACGCAGTATTTT

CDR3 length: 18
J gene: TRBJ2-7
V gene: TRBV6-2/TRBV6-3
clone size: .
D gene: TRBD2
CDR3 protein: CASSLRRGLAGRFYEQYF
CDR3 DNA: TGTGCCAGCAGTCTACGGCGCGGACTAGCGGGACGGTTCTACGAGCAGTACTTC

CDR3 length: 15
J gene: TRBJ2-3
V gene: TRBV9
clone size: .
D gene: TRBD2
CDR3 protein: CASSVGAGGPGTQYF
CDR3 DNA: TGTGCCAGCAGCGTCGGTGCGGGAGGGCCAGGTACGCAGTATTTT

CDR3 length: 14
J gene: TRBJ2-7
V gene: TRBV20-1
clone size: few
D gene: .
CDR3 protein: CSASLTLARGEQYF
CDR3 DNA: TGCAGTGCTAGTCTGACTTTGGCCCGGGGCGAGCAGTACTTC

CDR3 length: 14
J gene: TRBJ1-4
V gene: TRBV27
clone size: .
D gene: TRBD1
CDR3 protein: CASRRTGGYEKLFF
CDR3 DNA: TGTGCCAGCCGACGAACAGGGGGTTATGAAAAACTGTTTTTT

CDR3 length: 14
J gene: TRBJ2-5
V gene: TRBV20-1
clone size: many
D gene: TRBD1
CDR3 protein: CSALTGQGRETQYF
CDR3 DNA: TGCAGTGCTCTGACAGGACAGGGACGGGAGACCCAGTACTTC

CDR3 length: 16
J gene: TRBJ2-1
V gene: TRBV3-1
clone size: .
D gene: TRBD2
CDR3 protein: CASSQVSGRAYNEQFF
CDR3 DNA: TGTGCCAGCAGCCAAGTTAGCGGGAGGGCCTACAATGAGCAGTTCTTC

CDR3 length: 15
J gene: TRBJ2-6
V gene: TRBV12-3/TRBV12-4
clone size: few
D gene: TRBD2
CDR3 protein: CASRLTSAGANVLTF
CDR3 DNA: TGTGCCAGCAGACTGACTAGCGCTGGGGCCAACGTCCTGACTTTC

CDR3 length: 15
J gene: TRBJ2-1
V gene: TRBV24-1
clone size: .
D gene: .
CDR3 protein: CATSEQRGFSNEQFF
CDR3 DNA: TGTGCCACCAGTGAACAACGCGGGTTCTCGAATGAGCAGTTCTTC

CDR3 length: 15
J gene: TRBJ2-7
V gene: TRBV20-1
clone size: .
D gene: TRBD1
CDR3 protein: CSANSDRGAGYEQYF
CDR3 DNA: TGCAGTGCCAATTCCGACAGGGGCGCAGGCTACGAGCAGTACTTC

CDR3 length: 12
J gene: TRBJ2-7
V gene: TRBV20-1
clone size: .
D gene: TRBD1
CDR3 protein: CSAERGRYEQYF
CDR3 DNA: TGCAGTGCAGAGAGGGGGCGGTACGAGCAGTACTTC

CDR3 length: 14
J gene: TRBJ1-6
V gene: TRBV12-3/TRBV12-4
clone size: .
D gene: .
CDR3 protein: CASSFDSLNSPLHF
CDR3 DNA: TGTGCCAGCAGTTTTGACAGTCTAAATTCACCCCTCCACTTT

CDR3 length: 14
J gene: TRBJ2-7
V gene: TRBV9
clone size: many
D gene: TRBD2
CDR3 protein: CASSVRAGEAEQYF
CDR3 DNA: TGTGCCAGCAGCGTCCGAGCGGGAGAGGCCGAGCAGTACTTC

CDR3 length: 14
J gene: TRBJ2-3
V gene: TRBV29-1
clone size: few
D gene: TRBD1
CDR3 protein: CSVPRDRNTDTQYF
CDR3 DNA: TGCAGCGTGCCCCGGGACAGAAACACAGATACGCAGTATTTT

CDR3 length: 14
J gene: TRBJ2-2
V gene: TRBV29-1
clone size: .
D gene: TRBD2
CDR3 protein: CSVEWLADTGELFF
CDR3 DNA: TGCAGCGTTGAATGGCTAGCGGACACCGGGGAGCTGTTTTTT

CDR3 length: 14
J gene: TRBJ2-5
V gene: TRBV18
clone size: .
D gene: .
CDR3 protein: CASSPPASQETQYF
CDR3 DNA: TGTGCCAGCTCACCACCGGCCAGTCAAGAGACCCAGTACTTC

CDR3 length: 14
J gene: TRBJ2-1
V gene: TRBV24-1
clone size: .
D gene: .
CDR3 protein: CATGTAGPYNEQFF
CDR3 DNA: TGTGCCACCGGGACCGCAGGACCCTACAATGAGCAGTTCTTC

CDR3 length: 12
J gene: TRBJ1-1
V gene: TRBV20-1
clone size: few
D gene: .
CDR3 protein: CSAIRDITEAFF
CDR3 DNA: TGCAGTGCTATACGGGACATCACTGAAGCTTTCTTT

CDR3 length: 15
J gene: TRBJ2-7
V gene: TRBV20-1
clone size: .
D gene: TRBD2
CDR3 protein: CSAAPPSGSSYEQYF
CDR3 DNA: TGCAGTGCTGCCCCCCCTAGCGGGAGTTCTTACGAGCAGTACTTC

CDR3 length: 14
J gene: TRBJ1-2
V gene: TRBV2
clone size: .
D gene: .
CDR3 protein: CASTRETGIYGYTF
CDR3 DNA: TGTGCCAGCACCCGAGAGACAGGAATCTATGGCTACACCTTC

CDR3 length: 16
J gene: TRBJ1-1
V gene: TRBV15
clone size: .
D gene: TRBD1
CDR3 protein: CATSRDEGARNTEAFF
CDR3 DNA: TGTGCCACCAGCAGAGATGAGGGGGCGCGGAACACTGAAGCTTTCTTT

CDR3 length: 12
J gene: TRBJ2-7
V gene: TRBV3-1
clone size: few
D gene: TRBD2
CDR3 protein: CASSQGTSEQYF
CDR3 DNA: TGTGCCAGCAGCCAAGGGACTAGCGAGCAGTACTTC